The 9 T cell receptor beta chains given below trace back to one sample, sequenced in a study of PD-1 blockade in mismatch repair-deficient tumors. The data were produced by immunoSEQ multiplex PCR, yet TCRdb's version contains in-frame clones alone and is incomplete. Found here are 70,000 to 90,000 clones, approximately 81% of them singletons; the top ten hold roughly 6%. Sequenced material: peripheral blood, taken 44 weeks after starting pembrolizumab. These TCRs come from an adult with mismatch repair-deficient cancer.

This chain connects TRBV7-2 to TRBJ1-4; TRBD1 agrees at 8 bases. The CDR3 loop spans 14 amino acids. Per the germline V gene, CDR1 is SGHTA and CDR2 is FQGNSA. The ends lost 5 bases at V and 8 bases at J; junction bases unmatched: 7. CDR3 loop: CASSRTGRDEKLFF. The CDR3 nucleotides read TGTGCCAGCAGCCGGACAGGGAGGGACGAAAAACTGTTTTTT. The full variable domain, rest sourced from reference TRBV7-2 and TRBJ1-4, is GAGVSQSPSNKVTEKGKDVELRCDPISGHTALYWYRQSLGQGLEFLIYFQGNSAPDKSGLPSDRFSAERTGGSVSTLTIQRTQQEDSAVYLCASSRTGRDEKLFFGSGTQLSVL.

The rearrangement links TRBV25-1 to TRBJ1-3; 10 positions agree with TRBD1. The germline V gene encodes CDR1 MGHDK and CDR2 SYGVNS. The CDR3 contains 16 residues. V lost 4 bases to trimming and J lost 0 bases; unmatched junction nucleotides: 3. The CDR3 DNA sequence: TGTGCCAGCAGTGTGGACAGGGGGTACTCTGGAAACACCATATATTTT. Translated, it gives CASSVDRGYSGNTIYF.

V usage is TRBV27 and J usage is TRBJ2-7; TRBD1 matches at 9 bases. CDR3 length: 15 residues. Germline V lookup: CDR1 MNHEY, CDR2 SMNVEV (reference sequence). V lost 2 bases and J lost 5; bases outside the gene matches: 7. CDR3 region: CASSLIGDRVHEQYF. In DNA form, the CDR3 reads TGTGCCAGCAGTTTAATAGGGGACAGGGTCCACGAGCAGTACTTC.

The rearrangement uses TRBV21-1 and TRBJ2-2; the table's D gene call, TRBD1, was not cross checked with the DNA. TRBV21-1 is noted as a pseudogene. This CDR3 is 18 amino acids long. The CDR3 sequence is CASSNERSGTANTGELFF. CDR3 nucleotides: TGTGCCAGCAGCAACGAACGCTCCGGGACAGCGAACACCGGGGAGCTGTTTTTT.

The rearrangement links TRBV6-1 to TRBJ2-1, with 12 bases lining up with TRBD2. Per the germline V gene, CDR1 is MNHNS and CDR2 is SASEGT. J gave up 7 bases and V 3 bases, and 4 bases lay outside the gene matches. This CDR3 contains 15 residues. The CDR3 reads CASSDTSGRKNEQFF. The DNA of the CDR3 is TGTGCCAGCAGTGATACTAGCGGGAGGAAGAATGAGCAGTTCTTC.

This clone has only one observation. The chain links TRBV9 to TRBJ1-4; 9 bases match TRBD1. V gave up 4 bases and J gave up 6 bases; unmatched junction bases: 7. The CDR3 sequence is 15 residues long. Germline values: CDR1 SGDLS, CDR2 YYNGEE. CDR3 in amino acids: CASSTGQGGDEKLFF. The CDR3 nucleotides are TGTGCCAGCAGCACGGGACAGGGAGGGGATGAAAAACTGTTTTTT.

V and J are TRBV19 and TRBJ2-7, with 7 bases fitting TRBD1. With V trimmed by 8 bases and J by 0 bases, 10 bases remained unmatched. Germline CDR1 and CDR2: LNHDA and SQIVND (reference sequence). There are 15 residues in the CDR3. CDR3 sequence (DNA): TGTGCCAGTGGGCCCTCCGGGACAGTCTCCTACGAGCAGTACTTC. This codes for CASGPSGTVSYEQYF.

This chain joins TRBV5-1 and TRBJ2-1, with TRBD1 identical over 7 bases. Per the germline V gene, CDR1 is SGHRS and CDR2 is YFSETQ. The CDR3 has 15 amino acids. V gave up 4 bases and J gave up 7 bases; unmatched junction bases: 11. The CDR3 region is CASSPNTGTANEQFF. In DNA form, the CDR3 reads TGCGCCAGCAGCCCTAACACCGGGACAGCAAATGAGCAGTTCTTC. Full variable domain (remainder filled in from reference TRBV5-1 and TRBJ2-1): KAGVTQTPRYLIKTRGQQVTLSCSPISGHRSVSWYQQTPGQGLQFLFEYFSETQRNKGNFPGRFSGRQFSNSRSEMNVSTLELGDSALYLCASSPNTGTANEQFFGPGTRLTVL.

The chain has TRBV5-1 and TRBJ1-4; D perhaps matches TRBD1 (5 bases). This CDR3 contains 14 residues. Germline V gene lookup returns CDR1 SGHRS and CDR2 YFSETQ. Trimming cost V 6 bases and J 3 bases, with 12 bases left between them. The chain's CDR3 is CASKRGEANEKLFF. The CDR3 nucleotides read TGCGCCAGCAAAAGAGGGGAGGCTAATGAAAAACTGTTTTTT. Supplemented by reference TRBV5-1 and TRBJ1-4, the full variable domain reads KAGVTQTPRYLIKTRGQQVTLSCSPISGHRSVSWYQQTPGQGLQFLFEYFSETQRNKGNFPGRFSGRQFSNSRSEMNVSTLELGDSALYLCASKRGEANEKLFFGSGTQLSVL.